A single sample gave rise to the 9 T cell receptor beta chains below, sequenced in a study of cytomegalovirus exposure and HLA in healthy donors. The primer mix had 60 Vbeta and 13 Jbeta primers. The protocol was immunoSEQ multiplex PCR, while the TCRdb copy is restricted to in-frame clones and leaves out a portion. The sample contains over 100,000 clones, 65% to 80% of which appear only once. The sequencing input was PBMCs. All receptors come from a male donor in good health and CMV-seropositive.

This clone has only a few counts. CDR3 sequence reads: CASNERTSGSYEQYF. The CDR3, as DNA: TGTGCCAGCAACGAAAGGACTAGCGGTTCCTACGAGCAGTACTTC. The chain uses TRBV6-5 and TRBJ2-7, with 10 bases matching TRBD2. The germline CDR1 and CDR2 sequences are MNHEY and SVGAGI. With 7 bases clipped from V and 1 base from J, the junction kept 7 bases outside the gene matches. The CDR3 spans 15 residues.

This chain's CDR3 is CASSYAGVGNQPQHF. The DNA for the CDR3 is TGTGCCAGCAGTTACGCAGGGGTTGGTAATCAGCCCCAGCATTTT. V usage is TRBV6-5 and J usage is TRBJ1-5; D perhaps matches TRBD1 (6 bases). V shed 2 bases and J shed 4 bases, with 12 bases lying between them. The CDR3 runs 15 residues. CDR1 is MNHEY and CDR2 is SVGAGI in the germline V gene.

This chain links TRBV7-2 with TRBJ2-7; 10 bases agree with TRBD2. Germline trimming cut 5 bases from V and 2 bases from J; bases unmatched to any gene: 6. CDR3 length equals 15 residues. Germline CDR1 reads SGHTA; CDR2 reads FQGNSA. CDR3 bases: TGTGCCAGCAGCGCCGGGACTAGCGTTACCTACGAGCAGTACTTC. Its translation: CASSAGTSVTYEQYF.

This chain joins TRBV9 and TRBJ2-2; 12 nucleotides line up with TRBD2. J gave up 7 bases and V 0 bases, and 7 bases lay outside the gene matches. This CDR3 is 17 amino acids long. The germline V gene has CDR1 SGDLS and CDR2 YYNGEE. Here the CDR3 reads CASSVGASGRDDGELFF. The CDR3 DNA is TGTGCCAGCAGCGTAGGGGCTAGCGGGAGGGACGACGGGGAGCTGTTTTTT.

This rearrangement joins TRBV9 to TRBJ1-4; no definite D call. V dropped 0 bases and J dropped 2 bases, with 11 bases sitting between them. CDR3 size: 16 residues. Germline values: CDR1 SGDLS, CDR2 YYNGEE. DNA of the CDR3: TGTGCCAGCAGCGTAGCCGGGTCTTGGACTAATGAAAAACTGTTTTTT. Translated: CASSVAGSWTNEKLFF.

The CDR3 region has the DNA TGTGCCAGCAAACCGGGACAAAGTGAAAAACTGTTTTTT. Translation: CASKPGQSEKLFF. The genes are TRBV6-1 and TRBJ1-4; D is possibly TRBD1 (6 bases). In germline, CDR1 is MNHNS, CDR2 SASEGT. V was shortened by 7 bases and J by 7 bases, with 13 bases between the two germline ends. This CDR3 region has 13 residues.

This clone was seen a few times. CDR3 loop: CASSLGEDYGYTF. The CDR3 bases are TGTGCCAGCAGCTTAGGGGAGGACTATGGCTACACCTTC. This sequence joins TRBV7-6 and TRBJ1-2; unclear D gene. Trimming took 1 base from V and 3 from J, leaving 6 bases between them. There are 13 residues in the CDR3. Germline CDR1 and CDR2: SGHVS and FNYEAQ. Full variable domain (remainder filled in from reference TRBV7-6 and TRBJ1-2): GAGVSQSPRYKVTKRGQDVALRCDPISGHVSLYWYRQALGQGPEFLTYFNYEAQQDKSGLPNDRFSAERPEGSISTLTIQRTEQRDSAMYRCASSLGEDYGYTFGSGTRLTVV.

V usage is TRBV7-8 and J usage is TRBJ2-5; 9 nucleotides agree with TRBD2. CDR3 length: 15 residues. Germline V gives CDR1 SGHVS, CDR2 FQNEAQ. J gave up 5 bases and V 2 bases, and 6 bases lay outside the gene matches. The CDR3 sequence: CASSLRREGRETQYF. CDR3 DNA: TGTGCCAGCAGCTTAAGGCGGGAGGGCCGGGAGACCCAGTACTTC.

V and J are TRBV28 and TRBJ1-2; D may be TRBD1 (5 bases). CDR1 MDHEN and CDR2 SYDVKM come from the germline V gene. The germline V and J ends were trimmed by 1 base and 8 bases, with 14 bases remaining between them. The CDR3 runs 14 residues. The CDR3 protein is CASSLSGVEQGYTF. The CDR3 coding sequence is TGTGCCAGCAGTTTATCGGGGGTTGAGCAAGGCTACACCTTC.